This T cell receptor beta chain was captured by sequencing in a study of blood T cell repertoires in COVID-19. Study summary: Sites across the United States, Italy and Spain contributed samples from acute and convalescent COVID-19. Nucleic acid was either cDNA or gDNA, and it came from T cells, B-cell-depleted T cells, or PBMCs.

The germline V gene has CDR1 MNHEY and CDR2 SMNVEV (reference sequence). The V end was cut by 8 bases, the J end by 1 base, with 17 bases between. This CDR3 comprises 15 residues. Sequencing was performed with immunoSEQ multiplex PCR; in TCRdb, only in-frame clones are kept and a portion is missing. Among around 290,000 clones listed, about 89% were seen once. V usage is TRBV27 and J usage is TRBJ1-1; no firm D call. The clonotype comes from a woman aged 45-60 years who had recovered from COVID-19. Sequenced sample: peripheral blood. Here the CDR3 reads CASYKAGSGNTEAFF. As DNA, the CDR3 is TGTGCCAGCTACAAGGCAGGATCAGGGAACACTGAAGCTTTCTTT.